This TCR beta chain was documented in a study of vaccination effects on CD4 cells after COVID-19. With respect to this clone: Its antigen is unknown.

After expansion with viral peptide pools in the ViraFEST assay, antigen-specific CD4+ T cells were sequenced. Cultured cells yielded isolated CD4+ T cells after about ten days. According to the study, vaccine recipients showed no prior SARS-CoV-2 infection and negative nucleocapsid antibodies. PBMC cultures contained approximately 1.8 million cells per well, 10 IU/ml IL-2 and roughly 9.4 ug/ml peptides. Cultures received IL-2 medium that replaced half the medium on days 3 and 7. Study-wide findings and caveats: There were few convalescent patients in the study and no early post-infection timepoints. Marked clonal contraction was seen in infection- and vaccine-induced clones late after vaccination.

Sequencing used immunoSEQ multiplex PCR; TCRdb keeps in-frame clones, though not all of them. This sample has about 40,000 clones, with about 66% found just once. The sequence was obtained from a human donor who received a COVID-19 vaccine. The specimen was CD4+ T cells from PBMCs cultured with HCoV-OC43 spike peptides, collected before COVID-19 vaccination. Subset reported: HCoV-OC43 spike overlapping peptide pool stimulation.

The chain's CDR3 is CASSYFFEDNYGYTF. The CDR3 bases are TGTGCCAGCAGCTATTTCTTTGAGGACAACTATGGCTACACCTTC. This chain connects TRBV5-6 to TRBJ1-2; no clear D gene. The CDR3 consists of 15 residues. The germline V and J ends were trimmed by 3 bases and 2 bases, with 14 bases remaining between them. Germline assignment: CDR1 SGHDT and CDR2 YYEEEE.